These 11 T cell receptor beta chains came from one sample sequenced in a study of cytomegalovirus exposure and HLA in healthy donors. Libraries were prepared by immunoSEQ multiplex PCR; TCRdb keeps only in-frame clonotypes and omits some of them. In the table there are some 130,000 clones, roughly 79% of which are singletons. The sequenced sample consisted of PBMCs. These receptors were taken from a man aged 25-40 years in good health and CMV-seropositive.

This clone was picked up a small number of times. The chain has TRBV5-1 and TRBJ2-2; perhaps TRBD1 as D (5 bases). Germline assignment: CDR1 SGHRS and CDR2 YFSETQ. Trimming stripped 3 bases from V and 5 bases from J, with 8 bases between. The CDR3 has 13 residues. CDR3: CASSWQGTGELFF. As DNA, the CDR3 is TGCGCCAGCAGCTGGCAGGGTACCGGGGAGCTGTTTTTT.

J is TRBJ2-3 and V is TRBV4-3, with TRBD2 identical over 8 bases. V gave up 0 bases and J gave up 2 bases; unmatched junction bases: 4. Germline V gene data show CDR1 as LGHNA and CDR2 as YSLEER. The CDR3 has 16 amino acids. CDR3 amino acids: CASSQDGTRSTDTQYF. CDR3 DNA: TGCGCCAGCAGCCAAGACGGGACTAGATCCACAGATACGCAGTATTTT.

There are many counts of this clone. This chain connects TRBV10-1 to TRBJ2-1; D may be TRBD2 (5 bases). V was shortened by 4 bases and J by 3 bases, with 10 bases between the two germline ends. Germline-derived CDR1 and CDR2 are WNHNN and SYGVQD (reference sequence). The CDR3 has 14 residues. The CDR3 nucleotides are TGCGCCAGCAGTGGAGGTAGCGACTACAATGAGCAGTTCTTC. Residues: CASSGGSDYNEQFF.

J is TRBJ2-3 and V is TRBV5-4; a weak D match, TRBD2 (6 bases). Germline-derived CDR1 and CDR2 are SGHNT and YYREEE (reference sequence). The CDR3 contains 13 residues. V dropped 7 bases and J dropped 4 bases, with 13 bases sitting between them. The CDR3 DNA reads TGTGCCAGCCGGGAGTCTAACGCAGATACGCAGTATTTT. It specifies CASRESNADTQYF.

This clone occurred a few times. A far larger clone differs by one base, so this is likely a read error. The chain is built from TRBV7-2 and TRBJ1-2, with a possible D match to TRBD1 (5 bases). This CDR3 region has 15 residues. Trimming pared 5 bases from V and 3 bases from J, leaving 16 bases between. In germline, CDR1 is SGHTA, CDR2 FQGNSA. The CDR3 DNA reads TGTGCCAGCAGCCAAGATCAGGGACTTGACTATGGCTACACCTTC. Protein sequence: CASSQDQGLDYGYTF.

CDR3: CASSPRYGADYGYTF. The CDR3 DNA is TGTGCCAGCAGCCCACGGTATGGGGCAGACTATGGCTACACCTTC. This rearrangement joins TRBV7-2 to TRBJ1-2; a weak D match, TRBD1 (5 bases). The CDR3 is 15 residues long. V lost 5 bases and J 3 bases, leaving 16 bases between the germline ends. The germline CDR1 and CDR2 sequences are SGHTA and FQGNSA. Full variable domain (missing parts from reference TRBV7-2 and TRBJ1-2): GAGVSQSPSNKVTEKGKDVELRCDPISGHTALYWYRQSLGQGLEFLIYFQGNSAPDKSGLPSDRFSAERTGGSVSTLTIQRTQQEDSAVYLCASSPRYGADYGYTFGSGTRLTVV.

The chain carries TRBV7-9 and TRBJ1-2; D remains ambiguous. Germline-derived CDR1 and CDR2 are SEHNR and FQNEAQ (reference sequence). This CDR3 is built from 16 residues. V lost 0 bases and J lost 6, with 17 bases in between. Written as DNA, the CDR3 is TGTGCCAGCAGCTTAGCGGAAGGGAGGAGTAGAGATGGCTACACCTTC. This codes for CASSLAEGRSRDGYTF.

The chain employs TRBV7-3 and TRBJ2-3; possibly TRBD1 for D (6 bases). The CDR3 is made up of 14 amino acids. V lost 5 bases and J lost 2, with 11 bases in between. CDR1 is SGHTA, CDR2 FQGTGA, per germline. CDR3 region: CASSTKGVTDTQYF. The DNA for the CDR3 is TGTGCCAGCAGCACCAAGGGGGTCACAGATACGCAGTATTTT.

This clone was detected a few times. This chain connects TRBV5-6 to TRBJ2-2; 7 nucleotides agree with TRBD1. V gave up 4 bases and J gave up 7 bases; unmatched junction bases: 4. Germline values: CDR1 SGHDT, CDR2 YYEEEE. The CDR3 covers 13 residues. The CDR3 loop reads CASSLTGLGELFF. The CDR3 bases are TGTGCCAGCAGCCTGACAGGGCTCGGGGAGCTGTTTTTT.

The rearrangement joins TRBV6-5 to TRBJ2-5; TRBD2 matches 13 bases. The germline V gene encodes CDR1 MNHEY and CDR2 SVGAGI. The junction had 7 bases not matched to a gene; V was cut back by 6 bases and J by 9 bases. The CDR3 loop spans 14 amino acids. CDR3 in amino acids: CASRTLAGGISQYF. CDR3 coding DNA: TGTGCCAGCAGGACACTAGCGGGAGGGATTTCCCAGTACTTC.

The chain has TRBV7-8 and TRBJ1-1; perhaps TRBD1 as D (5 bases). CDR3 length: 15 amino acids. V gave up 1 base and J gave up 0 bases, with 9 bases separating them. Germline V CDR1 and CDR2: SGHVS, FQNEAQ. CDR3 sequence: CASSLVQGMNTEAFF. CDR3 sequence (DNA): TGTGCCAGCAGCTTAGTTCAGGGCATGAACACTGAAGCTTTCTTT.